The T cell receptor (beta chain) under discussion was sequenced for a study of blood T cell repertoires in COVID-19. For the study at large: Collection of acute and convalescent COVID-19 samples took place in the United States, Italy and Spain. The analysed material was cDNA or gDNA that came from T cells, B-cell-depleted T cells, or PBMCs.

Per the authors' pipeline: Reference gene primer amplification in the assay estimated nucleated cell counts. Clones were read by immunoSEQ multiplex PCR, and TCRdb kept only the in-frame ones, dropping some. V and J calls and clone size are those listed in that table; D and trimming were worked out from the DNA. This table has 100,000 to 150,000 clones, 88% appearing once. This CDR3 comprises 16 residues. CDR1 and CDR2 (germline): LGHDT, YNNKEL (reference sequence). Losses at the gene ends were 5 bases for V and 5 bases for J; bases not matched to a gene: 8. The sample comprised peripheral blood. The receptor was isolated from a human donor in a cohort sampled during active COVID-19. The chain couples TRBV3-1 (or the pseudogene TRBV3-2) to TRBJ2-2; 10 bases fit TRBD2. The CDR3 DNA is TGTGCCAGCAGCAAAGGTCTAGCGGGAGTTACCGGGGAGCTGTTTTTT. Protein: CASSKGLAGVTGELFF.